This T cell receptor (beta chain) was documented in a study of beta chain features in type 1 diabetes. The CDR3 totals 14 residues. Germline values: CDR1 KGHSH, CDR2 LQKENI. The V and J ends lost 4 bases and 5 bases respectively, with 14 bases between them. Cells sorted by CD45RO/CCR7/CD25/CD127/CD95/CD27 comprised CD4+ naive, central memory, regulatory and stem cell-like memory cells. Of the isolated RNA, all was reverse transcribed, and so the sequenced material was expressed TCRB transcripts. Naive, central memory and regulatory T cell samples produced a mean of approximately 3.5 million reads. Repertoires were generated with immunoSEQ multiplex PCR, while TCRdb's copy carries only in-frame clones and drops some. This repertoire shows 900,000 or so clones, roughly 17% found once; its top ten account for 0.023%.

The genes are TRBV18 and TRBJ2-5; TRBD1 or TRBD2 may be the D gene (5 bases each). The sequencing input was naive CD4+ T cells from blood. The sequence derives from a woman between 18 and 30 years old in good health. DNA for the CDR3: TGTGCCAGCTCACTCGGACCTGGGGGTGAGACCCAGTACTTC. Its protein is CASSLGPGGETQYF.